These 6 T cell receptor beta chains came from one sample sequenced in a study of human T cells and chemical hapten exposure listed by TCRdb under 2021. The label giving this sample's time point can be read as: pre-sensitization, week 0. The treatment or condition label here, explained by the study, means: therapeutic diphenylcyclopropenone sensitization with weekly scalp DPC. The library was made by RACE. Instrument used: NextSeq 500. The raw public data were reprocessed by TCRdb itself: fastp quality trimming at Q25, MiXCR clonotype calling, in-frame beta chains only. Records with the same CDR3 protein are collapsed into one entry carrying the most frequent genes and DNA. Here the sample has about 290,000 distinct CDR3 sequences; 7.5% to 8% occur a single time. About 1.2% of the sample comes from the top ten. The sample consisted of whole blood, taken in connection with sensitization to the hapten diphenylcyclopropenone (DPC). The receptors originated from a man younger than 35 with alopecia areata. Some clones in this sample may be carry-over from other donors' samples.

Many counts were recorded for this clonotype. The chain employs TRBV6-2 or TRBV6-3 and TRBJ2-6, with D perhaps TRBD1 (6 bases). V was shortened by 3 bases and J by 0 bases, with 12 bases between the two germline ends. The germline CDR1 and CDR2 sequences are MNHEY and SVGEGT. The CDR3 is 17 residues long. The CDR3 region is CASSYSGALSGANVLTF. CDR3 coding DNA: TGTGCCAGCAGTTATTCAGGGGCCCTCTCTGGGGCCAACGTCCTGACTTTC.

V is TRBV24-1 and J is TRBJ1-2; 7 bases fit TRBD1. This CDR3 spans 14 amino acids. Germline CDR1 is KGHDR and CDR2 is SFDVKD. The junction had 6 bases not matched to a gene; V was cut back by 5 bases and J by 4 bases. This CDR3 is CATSGPGQSYGYTF. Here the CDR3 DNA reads TGTGCCACCAGTGGACCGGGACAGAGCTATGGCTACACCTTC.

CDR3 region: CASRRDGGEYGYTF. In nucleotides, the CDR3 is TGTGCCAGCAGGCGGGACGGCGGGGAATATGGCTACACCTTC. The V and J genes are TRBV7-2 and TRBJ1-2; perhaps TRBD1 as D (5 bases). Germline CDR1 and CDR2: SGHTA and FQGNSA. V was shortened by 6 bases and J by 5 bases, with 16 bases between the two germline ends. The CDR3 contains 14 residues.

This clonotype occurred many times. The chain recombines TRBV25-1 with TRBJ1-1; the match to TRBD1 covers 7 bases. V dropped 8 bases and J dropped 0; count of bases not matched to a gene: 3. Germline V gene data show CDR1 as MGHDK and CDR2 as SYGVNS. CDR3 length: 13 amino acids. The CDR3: CASVDRMNTEAFF. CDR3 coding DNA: TGTGCCAGCGTGGACAGGATGAACACTGAAGCTTTCTTT.

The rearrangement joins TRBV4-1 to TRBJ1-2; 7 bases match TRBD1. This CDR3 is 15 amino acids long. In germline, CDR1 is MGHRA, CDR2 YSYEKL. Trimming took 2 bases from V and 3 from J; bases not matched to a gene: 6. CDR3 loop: CASSQYRGNDYGYTF. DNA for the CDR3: TGCGCCAGCAGCCAATACAGGGGTAACGACTATGGCTACACCTTC.

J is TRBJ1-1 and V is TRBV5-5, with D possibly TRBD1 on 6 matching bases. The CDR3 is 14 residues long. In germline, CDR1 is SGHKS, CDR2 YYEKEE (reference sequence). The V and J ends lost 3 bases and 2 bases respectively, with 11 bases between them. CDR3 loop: CASSWRTVNTEAFF. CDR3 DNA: TGTGCCAGCAGCTGGAGGACAGTTAACACTGAAGCTTTCTTT.